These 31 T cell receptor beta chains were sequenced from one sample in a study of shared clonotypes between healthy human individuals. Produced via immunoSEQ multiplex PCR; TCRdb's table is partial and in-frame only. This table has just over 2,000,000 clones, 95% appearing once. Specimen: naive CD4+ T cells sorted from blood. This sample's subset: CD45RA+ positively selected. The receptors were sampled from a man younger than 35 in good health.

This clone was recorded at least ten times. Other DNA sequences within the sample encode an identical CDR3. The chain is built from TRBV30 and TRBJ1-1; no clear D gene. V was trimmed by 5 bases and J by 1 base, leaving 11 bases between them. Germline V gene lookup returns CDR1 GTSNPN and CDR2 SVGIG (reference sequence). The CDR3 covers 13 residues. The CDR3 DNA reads TGTGCCTGGCACCGTAGACGGAACACTGAAGCTTTCTTT. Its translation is CAWHRRRNTEAFF.

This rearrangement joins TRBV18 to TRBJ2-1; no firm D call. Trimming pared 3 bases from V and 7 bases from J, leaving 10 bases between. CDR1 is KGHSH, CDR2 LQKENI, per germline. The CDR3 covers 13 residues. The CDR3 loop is CASSPFTTNEQFF. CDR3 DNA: TGTGCCAGCTCACCTTTCACCACGAATGAGCAGTTCTTC. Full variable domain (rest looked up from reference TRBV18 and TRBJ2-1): NAGVMQNPRHLVRRRGQEARLRCSPMKGHSHVYWYRQLPEEGLKFMVYLQKENIIDESGMPKERFSAEFPKEGPSILRIQQVVRGDSAAYFCASSPFTTNEQFFGPGTRLTVL.

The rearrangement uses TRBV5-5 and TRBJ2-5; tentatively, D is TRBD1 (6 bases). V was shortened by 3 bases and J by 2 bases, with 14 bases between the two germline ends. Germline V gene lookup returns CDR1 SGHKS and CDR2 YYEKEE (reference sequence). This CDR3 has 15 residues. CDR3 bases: TGTGCCAGCAGCTGGGGGCAGGGTTCACAAGAGACCCAGTACTTC. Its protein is CASSWGQGSQETQYF. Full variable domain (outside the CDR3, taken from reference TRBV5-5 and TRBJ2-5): DAGVTQSPTHLIKTRGQQVTLRCSPISGHKSVSWYQQVLGQGPQFIFQYYEKEERGRGNFPDRFSARQFPNYSSELNVNALLLGDSALYLCASSWGQGSQETQYFGPGTRLLVL.

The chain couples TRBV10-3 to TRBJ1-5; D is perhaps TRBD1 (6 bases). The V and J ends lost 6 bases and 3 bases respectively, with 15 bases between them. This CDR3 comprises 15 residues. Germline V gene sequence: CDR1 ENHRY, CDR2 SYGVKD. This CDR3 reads CAIRGEGGLNQPQHF. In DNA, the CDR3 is TGTGCCATCAGGGGGGAGGGGGGCCTCAATCAGCCCCAGCATTTT.

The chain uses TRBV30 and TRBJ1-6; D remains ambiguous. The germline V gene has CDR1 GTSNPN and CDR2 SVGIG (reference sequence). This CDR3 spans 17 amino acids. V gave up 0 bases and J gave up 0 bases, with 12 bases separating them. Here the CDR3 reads CAWSVRRPSSYNSPLHF. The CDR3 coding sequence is TGTGCCTGGAGTGTACGTCGACCGAGCTCCTATAATTCACCCCTCCACTTT. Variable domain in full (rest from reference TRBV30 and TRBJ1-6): SQTIHQWPATLVQPVGSPLSLECTVEGTSNPNLYWYRQAAGRGLQLLFYSVGIGQISSEVPQNLSASRPQDRQFILSSKKLLLSDSGFYLCAWSVRRPSSYNSPLHFGNGTRLTVT.

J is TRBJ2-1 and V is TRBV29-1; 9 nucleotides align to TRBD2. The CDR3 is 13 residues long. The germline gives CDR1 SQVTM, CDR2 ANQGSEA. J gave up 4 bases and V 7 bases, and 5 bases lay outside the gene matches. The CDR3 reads CSAAGGEYNEQFF. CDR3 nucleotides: TGCAGCGCCGCGGGGGGGGAATACAATGAGCAGTTCTTC.

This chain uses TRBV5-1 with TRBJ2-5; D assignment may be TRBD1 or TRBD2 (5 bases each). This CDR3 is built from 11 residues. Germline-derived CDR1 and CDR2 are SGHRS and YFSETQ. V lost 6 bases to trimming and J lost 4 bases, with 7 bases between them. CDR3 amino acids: CASTGRETQYF. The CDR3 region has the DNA TGCGCCAGCACAGGGAGAGAGACCCAGTACTTC.

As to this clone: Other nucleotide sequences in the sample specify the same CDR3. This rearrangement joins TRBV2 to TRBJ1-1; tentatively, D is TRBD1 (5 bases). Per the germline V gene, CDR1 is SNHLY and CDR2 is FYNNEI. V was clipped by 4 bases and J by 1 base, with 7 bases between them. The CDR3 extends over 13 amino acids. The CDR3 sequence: CASSGQGNTEAFF. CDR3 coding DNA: TGTGCCAGCAGTGGTCAGGGGAACACTGAAGCTTTCTTT. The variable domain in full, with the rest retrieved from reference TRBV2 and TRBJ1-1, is EPEVTQTPSHQVTQMGQEVILRCVPISNHLYFYWYRQILGQKVEFLVSFYNNEISEKSEIFDDQFSVERPDGSNFTLKIRSTKLEDSAMYFCASSGQGNTEAFFGQGTRLTVV.

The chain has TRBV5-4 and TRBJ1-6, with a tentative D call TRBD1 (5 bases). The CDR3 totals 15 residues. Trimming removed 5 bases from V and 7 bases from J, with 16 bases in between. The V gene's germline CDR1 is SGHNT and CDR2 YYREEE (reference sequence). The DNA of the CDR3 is TGTGCCAGCAGACACTCCGGGACCGAAAATTCACCCCTCCACTTT. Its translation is CASRHSGTENSPLHF.

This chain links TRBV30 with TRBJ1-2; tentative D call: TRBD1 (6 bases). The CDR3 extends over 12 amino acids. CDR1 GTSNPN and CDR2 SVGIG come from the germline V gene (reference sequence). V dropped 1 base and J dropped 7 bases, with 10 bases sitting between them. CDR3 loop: CAWSAGGGGYTF. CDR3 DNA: TGTGCCTGGAGTGCAGGAGGGGGTGGCTACACCTTC.

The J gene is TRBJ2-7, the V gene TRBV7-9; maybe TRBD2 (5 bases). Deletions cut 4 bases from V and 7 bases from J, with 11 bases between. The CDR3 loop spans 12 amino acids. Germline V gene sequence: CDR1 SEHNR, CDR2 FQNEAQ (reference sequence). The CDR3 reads CASSSDLGEQYF. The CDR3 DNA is TGTGCCAGCAGCTCGGACTTGGGGGAGCAGTACTTC.

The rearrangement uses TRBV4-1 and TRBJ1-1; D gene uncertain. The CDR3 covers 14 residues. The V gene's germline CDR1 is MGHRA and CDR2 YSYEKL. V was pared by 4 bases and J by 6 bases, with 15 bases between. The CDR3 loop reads CASSPPGRWAEAFF. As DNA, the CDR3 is TGCGCCAGCAGCCCTCCAGGCCGCTGGGCTGAAGCTTTCTTT.

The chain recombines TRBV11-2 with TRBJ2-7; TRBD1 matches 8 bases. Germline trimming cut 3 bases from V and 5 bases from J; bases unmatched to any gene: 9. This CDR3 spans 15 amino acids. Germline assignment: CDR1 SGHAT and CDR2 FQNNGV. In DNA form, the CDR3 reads TGTGCCAGCAGCTTCAAACAGGGGGTAGTCAACGAGCAGTACTTC. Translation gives CASSFKQGVVNEQYF.

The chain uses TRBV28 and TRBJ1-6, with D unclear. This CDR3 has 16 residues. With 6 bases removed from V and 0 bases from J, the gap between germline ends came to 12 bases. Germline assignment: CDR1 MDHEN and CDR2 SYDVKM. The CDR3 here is CASRVRTSSYNSPLHF. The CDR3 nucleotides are TGTGCCAGCAGGGTCCGGACCAGCTCCTATAATTCACCCCTCCACTTT.

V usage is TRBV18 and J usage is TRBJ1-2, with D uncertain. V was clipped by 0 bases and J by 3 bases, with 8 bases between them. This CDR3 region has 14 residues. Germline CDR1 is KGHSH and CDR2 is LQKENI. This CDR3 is CASSPPVRHYGYTF. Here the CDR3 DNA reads TGTGCCAGCTCACCACCTGTCAGACACTATGGCTACACCTTC.

CDR3 sequence: CSVGEHLETQYF. CDR3 coding DNA: TGCAGCGTTGGGGAACACTTGGAGACCCAGTACTTC. The chain uses TRBV29-1 and TRBJ2-5, with no clear D. With 4 bases removed from V and 5 bases from J, the gap between germline ends came to 11 bases. This CDR3 contains 12 residues. Germline lookup yields CDR1 SQVTM and CDR2 ANQGSEA.

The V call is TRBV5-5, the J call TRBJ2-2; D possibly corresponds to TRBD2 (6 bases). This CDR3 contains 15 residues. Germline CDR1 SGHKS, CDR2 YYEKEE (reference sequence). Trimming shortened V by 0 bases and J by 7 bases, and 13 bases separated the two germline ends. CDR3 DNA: TGTGCCAGCAGCTTGGTGGCAGGGAGGAACGGGGAGCTGTTTTTT. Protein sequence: CASSLVAGRNGELFF.

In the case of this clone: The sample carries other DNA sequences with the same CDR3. CDR3 coding DNA: TGTGCCAGCAGCTTAGGAGCGTCCTACGAGCAGTACTTC. Its translation is CASSLGASYEQYF. This chain connects TRBV11-2 to TRBJ2-7; no definite D call. The CDR3 totals 13 residues. V lost 1 base and J lost 1, with 5 bases in between. Germline values: CDR1 SGHAT, CDR2 FQNNGV.

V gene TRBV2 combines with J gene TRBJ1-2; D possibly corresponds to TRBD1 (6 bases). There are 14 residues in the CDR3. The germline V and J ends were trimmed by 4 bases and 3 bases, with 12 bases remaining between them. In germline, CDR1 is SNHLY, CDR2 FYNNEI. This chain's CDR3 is CASSVARGDYGYTF. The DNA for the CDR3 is TGTGCCAGCAGTGTGGCCAGGGGAGACTATGGCTACACCTTC. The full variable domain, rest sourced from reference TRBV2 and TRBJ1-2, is EPEVTQTPSHQVTQMGQEVILRCVPISNHLYFYWYRQILGQKVEFLVSFYNNEISEKSEIFDDQFSVERPDGSNFTLKIRSTKLEDSAMYFCASSVARGDYGYTFGSGTRLTVV.

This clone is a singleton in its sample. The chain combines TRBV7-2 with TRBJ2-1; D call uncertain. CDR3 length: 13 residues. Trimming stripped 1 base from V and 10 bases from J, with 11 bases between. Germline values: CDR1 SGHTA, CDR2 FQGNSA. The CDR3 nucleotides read TGTGCCAGCAGCTTAGAAGTCTCTAGGGAGCAGTTCTTC. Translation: CASSLEVSREQFF.

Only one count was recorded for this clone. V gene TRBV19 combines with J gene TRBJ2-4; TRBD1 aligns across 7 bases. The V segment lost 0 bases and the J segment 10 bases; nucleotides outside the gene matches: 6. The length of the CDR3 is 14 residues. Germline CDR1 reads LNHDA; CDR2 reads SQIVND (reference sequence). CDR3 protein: CASSIDRDSRIQYF. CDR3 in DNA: TGTGCCAGTAGTATAGATCGGGACAGTCGAATTCAGTACTTC.

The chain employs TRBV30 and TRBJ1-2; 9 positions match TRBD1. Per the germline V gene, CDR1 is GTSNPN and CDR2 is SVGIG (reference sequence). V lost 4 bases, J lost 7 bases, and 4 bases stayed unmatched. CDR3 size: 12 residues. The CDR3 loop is CAWTGTGFGYTF. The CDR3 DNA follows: TGTGCCTGGACCGGGACAGGGTTTGGCTACACCTTC.

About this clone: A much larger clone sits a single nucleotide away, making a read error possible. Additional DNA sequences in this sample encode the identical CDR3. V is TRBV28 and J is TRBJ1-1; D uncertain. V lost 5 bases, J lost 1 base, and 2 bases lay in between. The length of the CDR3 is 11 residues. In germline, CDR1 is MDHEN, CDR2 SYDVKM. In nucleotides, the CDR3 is TGTGCCAGCAGTCGGAACACTGAAGCTTTCTTT. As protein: CASSRNTEAFF.

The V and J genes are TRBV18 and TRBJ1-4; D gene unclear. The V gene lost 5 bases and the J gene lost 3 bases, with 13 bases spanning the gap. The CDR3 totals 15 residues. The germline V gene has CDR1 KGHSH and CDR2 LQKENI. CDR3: CASSFGRQPNEKLFF. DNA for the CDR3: TGTGCCAGCTCATTCGGGAGGCAGCCTAATGAAAAACTGTTTTTT.

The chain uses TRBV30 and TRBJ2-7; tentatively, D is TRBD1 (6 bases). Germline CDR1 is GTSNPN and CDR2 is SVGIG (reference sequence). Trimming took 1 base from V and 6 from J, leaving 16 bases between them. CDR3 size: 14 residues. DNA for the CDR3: TGTGCCTGGAGTGAGGACAGTAGGAAGGGCGAGCAGTACTTC. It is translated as CAWSEDSRKGEQYF.

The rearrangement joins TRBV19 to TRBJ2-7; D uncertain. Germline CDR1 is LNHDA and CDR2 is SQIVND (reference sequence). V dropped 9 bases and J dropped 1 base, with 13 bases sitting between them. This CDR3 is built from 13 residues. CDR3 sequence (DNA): TGTGCCAGCCGACGATCAGGTTCCTACGAGCAGTACTTC. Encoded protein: CASRRSGSYEQYF. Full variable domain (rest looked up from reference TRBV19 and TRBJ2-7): DGGITQSPKYLFRKEGQNVTLSCEQNLNHDAMYWYRQDPGQGLRLIYYSQIVNDFQKGDIAEGYSVSREKKESFPLTVTSAQKNPTAFYLCASRRSGSYEQYFGPGTRLTVT.

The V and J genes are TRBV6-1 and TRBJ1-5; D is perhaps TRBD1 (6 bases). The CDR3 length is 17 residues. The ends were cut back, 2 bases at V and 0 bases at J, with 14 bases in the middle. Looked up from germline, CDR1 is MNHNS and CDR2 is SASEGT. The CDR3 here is CASSERSGAYSNQPQHF. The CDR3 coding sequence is TGTGCCAGCAGTGAAAGGTCAGGGGCTTATAGCAATCAGCCCCAGCATTTT.

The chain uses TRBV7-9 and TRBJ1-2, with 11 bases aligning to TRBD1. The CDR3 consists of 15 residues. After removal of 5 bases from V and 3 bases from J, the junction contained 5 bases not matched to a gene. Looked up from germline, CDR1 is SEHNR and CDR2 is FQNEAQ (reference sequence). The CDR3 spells CASSEGQGGYYGYTF. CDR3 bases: TGTGCCAGCAGCGAGGGACAGGGGGGGTACTATGGCTACACCTTC.

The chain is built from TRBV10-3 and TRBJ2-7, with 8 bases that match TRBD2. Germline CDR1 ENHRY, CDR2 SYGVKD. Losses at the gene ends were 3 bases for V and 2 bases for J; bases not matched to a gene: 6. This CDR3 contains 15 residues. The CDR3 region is CAISDPGRAPYEQYF. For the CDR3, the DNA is TGTGCCATCAGTGATCCCGGGAGGGCCCCCTACGAGCAGTACTTC.

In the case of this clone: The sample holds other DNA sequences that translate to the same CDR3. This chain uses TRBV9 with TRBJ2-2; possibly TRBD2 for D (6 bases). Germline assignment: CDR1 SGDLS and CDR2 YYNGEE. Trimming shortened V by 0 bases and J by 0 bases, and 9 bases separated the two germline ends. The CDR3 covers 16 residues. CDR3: CASSVVAGSNTGELFF. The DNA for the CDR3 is TGTGCCAGCAGCGTAGTTGCGGGGTCGAACACCGGGGAGCTGTTTTTT.

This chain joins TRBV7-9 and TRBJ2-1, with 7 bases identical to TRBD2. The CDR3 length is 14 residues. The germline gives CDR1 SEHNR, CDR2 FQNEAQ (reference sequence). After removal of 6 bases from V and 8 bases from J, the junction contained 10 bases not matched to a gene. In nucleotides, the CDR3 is TGTGCCAGCAGGCCCGGGAGGTTCGTCGATGAGCAGTTCTTC. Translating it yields CASRPGRFVDEQFF.